This T cell receptor beta chain was retrieved from a study of OX40 agonist ivuxolimab in advanced cancers. V lost 1 base and J lost 4, with 8 bases in between. Looked up from germline, CDR1 is MGHRA and CDR2 is YSYEKL. CDR3 length: 13 residues. Sampling times: baseline, cycle 4 day 1, cycle 7 day 1. The repertoire was sequenced with immunoSEQ multiplex PCR; TCRdb's copy has only in-frame clones and lacks some. The profile covers roughly 10,000 clones, with around nine tenths appearing a single time and 11% taken by the ten largest. Sequenced material: CD4+ or CD8+ T cells sorted from blood, taken in a trial of the OX40 agonist ivuxolimab. The receptor was isolated from an adult with an advanced solid tumor such as melanoma, head and neck, liver or kidney cancer. The rearrangement links TRBV4-1 to TRBJ2-7; no clear D. The CDR3 reads CASSQVWGYEQYF. DNA of the CDR3: TGCGCCAGCAGCCAAGTTTGGGGATACGAGCAGTACTTC.